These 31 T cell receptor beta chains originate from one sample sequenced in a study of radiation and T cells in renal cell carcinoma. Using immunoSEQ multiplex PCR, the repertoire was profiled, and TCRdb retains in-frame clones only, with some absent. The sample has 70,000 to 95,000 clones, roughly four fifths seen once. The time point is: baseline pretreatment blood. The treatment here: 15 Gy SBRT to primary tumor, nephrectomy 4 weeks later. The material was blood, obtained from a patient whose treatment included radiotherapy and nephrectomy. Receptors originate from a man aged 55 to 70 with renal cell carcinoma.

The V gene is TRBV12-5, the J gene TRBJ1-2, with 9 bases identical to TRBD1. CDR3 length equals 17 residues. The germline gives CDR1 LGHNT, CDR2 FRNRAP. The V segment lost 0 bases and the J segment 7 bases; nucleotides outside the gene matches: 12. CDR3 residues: CASGLVQAGTGFGGYTF. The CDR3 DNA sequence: TGTGCTAGTGGTTTGGTACAGGCCGGGACAGGGTTTGGTGGCTACACCTTC.

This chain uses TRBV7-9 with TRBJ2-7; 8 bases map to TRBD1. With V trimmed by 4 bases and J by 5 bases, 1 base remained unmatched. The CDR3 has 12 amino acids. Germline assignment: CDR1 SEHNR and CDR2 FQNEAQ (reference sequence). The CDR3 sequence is CASSWTGNEQYF. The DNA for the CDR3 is TGTGCCAGCAGCTGGACAGGGAACGAGCAGTACTTC.

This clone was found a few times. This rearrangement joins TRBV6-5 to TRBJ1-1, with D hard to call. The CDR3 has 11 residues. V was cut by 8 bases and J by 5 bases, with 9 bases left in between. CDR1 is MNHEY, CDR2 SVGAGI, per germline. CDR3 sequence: CASLDGTEAFF. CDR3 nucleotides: TGTGCCAGCCTCGATGGGACTGAAGCTTTCTTT.

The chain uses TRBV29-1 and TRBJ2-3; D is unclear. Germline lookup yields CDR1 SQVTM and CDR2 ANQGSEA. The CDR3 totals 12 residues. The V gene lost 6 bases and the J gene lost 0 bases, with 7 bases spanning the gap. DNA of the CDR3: TGCAGCGTGGGAACTAGCACAGATACGCAGTATTTT. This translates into CSVGTSTDTQYF.

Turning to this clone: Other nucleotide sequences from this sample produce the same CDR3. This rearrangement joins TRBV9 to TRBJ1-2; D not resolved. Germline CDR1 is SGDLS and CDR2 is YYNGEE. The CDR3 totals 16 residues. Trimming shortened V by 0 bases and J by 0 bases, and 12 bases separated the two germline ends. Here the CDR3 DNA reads TGTGCCAGCAGCGTAGCTGGCCAGGAAGCTAACTATGGCTACACCTTC. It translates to CASSVAGQEANYGYTF.

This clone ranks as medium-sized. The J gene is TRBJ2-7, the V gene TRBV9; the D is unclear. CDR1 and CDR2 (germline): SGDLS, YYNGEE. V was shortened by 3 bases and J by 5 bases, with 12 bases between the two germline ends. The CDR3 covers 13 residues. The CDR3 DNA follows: TGTGCCAGCAGCGGACCGAGAAGGCACGAGCAGTACTTC. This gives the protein CASSGPRRHEQYF.

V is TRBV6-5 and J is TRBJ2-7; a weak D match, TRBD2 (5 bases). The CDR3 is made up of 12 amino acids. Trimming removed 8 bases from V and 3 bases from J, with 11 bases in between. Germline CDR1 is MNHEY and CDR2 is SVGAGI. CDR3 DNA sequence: TGTGCCAGCCCCGGACGGGACTACGAGCAGTACTTC. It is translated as CASPGRDYEQYF.

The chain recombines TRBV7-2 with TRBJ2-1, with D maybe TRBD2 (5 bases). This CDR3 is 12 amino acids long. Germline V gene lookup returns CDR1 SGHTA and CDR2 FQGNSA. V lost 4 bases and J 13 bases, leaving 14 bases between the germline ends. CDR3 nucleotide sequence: TGTGCCAGCAGCTCCCCCGCGGGTGTACAGTTCTTC. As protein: CASSSPAGVQFF.

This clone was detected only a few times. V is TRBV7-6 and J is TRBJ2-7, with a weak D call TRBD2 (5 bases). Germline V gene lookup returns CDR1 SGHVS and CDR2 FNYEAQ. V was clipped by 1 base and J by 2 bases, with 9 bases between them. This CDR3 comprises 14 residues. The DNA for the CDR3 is TGTGCCAGCAGCTTAGGTGGAGGCACCTACGAGCAGTACTTC. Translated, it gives CASSLGGGTYEQYF.

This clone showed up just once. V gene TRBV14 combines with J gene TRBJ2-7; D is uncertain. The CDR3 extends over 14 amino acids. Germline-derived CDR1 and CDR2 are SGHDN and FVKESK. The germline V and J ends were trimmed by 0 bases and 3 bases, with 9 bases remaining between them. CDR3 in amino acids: CASSQDEVYYEQYF. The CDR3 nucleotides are TGTGCCAGCAGCCAAGACGAAGTTTACTACGAGCAGTACTTC.

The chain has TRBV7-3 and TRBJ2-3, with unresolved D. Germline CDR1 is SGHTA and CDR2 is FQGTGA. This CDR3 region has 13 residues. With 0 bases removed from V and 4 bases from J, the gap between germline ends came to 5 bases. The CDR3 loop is CASSLTNPDTQYF. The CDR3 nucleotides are TGTGCCAGCAGCTTAACGAATCCAGATACGCAGTATTTT. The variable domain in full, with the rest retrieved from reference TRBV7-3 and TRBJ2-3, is GAGVSQTPSNKVTEKGKYVELRCDPISGHTALYWYRQSLGQGPEFLIYFQGTGAADDSGLPNDRFFAVRPEGSVSTLKIQRTERGDSAVYLCASSLTNPDTQYFGPGTRLTVL.

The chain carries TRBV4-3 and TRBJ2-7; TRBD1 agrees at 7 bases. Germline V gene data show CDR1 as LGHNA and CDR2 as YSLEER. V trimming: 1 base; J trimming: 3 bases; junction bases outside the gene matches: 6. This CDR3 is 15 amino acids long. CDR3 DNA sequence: TGCGCCAGCAGCCAAGGGGACAGCGCACACTACGAGCAGTACTTC. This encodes CASSQGDSAHYEQYF.

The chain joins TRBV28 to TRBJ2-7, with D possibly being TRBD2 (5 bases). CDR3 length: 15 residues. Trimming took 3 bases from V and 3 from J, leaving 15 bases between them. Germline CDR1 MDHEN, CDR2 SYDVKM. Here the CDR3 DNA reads TGTGCCAGCAGTTTTGCTTCCGCCGGGGTCTACGAGCAGTACTTC. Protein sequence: CASSFASAGVYEQYF. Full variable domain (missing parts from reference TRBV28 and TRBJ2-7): DVKVTQSSRYLVKRTGEKVFLECVQDMDHENMFWYRQDPGLGLRLIYFSYDVKMKEKGDIPEGYSVSREKKERFSLILESASTNQTSMYLCASSFASAGVYEQYFGPGTRLTVT.

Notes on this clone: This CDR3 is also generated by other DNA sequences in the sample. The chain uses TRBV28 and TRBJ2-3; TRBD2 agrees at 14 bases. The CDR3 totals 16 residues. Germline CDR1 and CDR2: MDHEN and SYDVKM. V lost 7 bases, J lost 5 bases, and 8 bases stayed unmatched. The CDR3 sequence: CASTPGLAGVGDTQYF. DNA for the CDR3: TGTGCCAGCACCCCGGGACTAGCGGGAGTTGGAGATACGCAGTATTTT. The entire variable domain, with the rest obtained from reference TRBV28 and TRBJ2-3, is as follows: DVKVTQSSRYLVKRTGEKVFLECVQDMDHENMFWYRQDPGLGLRLIYFSYDVKMKEKGDIPEGYSVSREKKERFSLILESASTNQTSMYLCASTPGLAGVGDTQYFGPGTRLTVL.

The CDR3 DNA is TGTCCCGGGCAGGGCCGGATGGAGCCCCAGCATTTT. Its protein product is CPGQGRMEPQHF. The genes are TRBV7-8 and TRBJ1-5; D perhaps matches TRBD1 (5 bases). The length of the CDR3 is 12 residues. Germline loops: CDR1 SGHVS, CDR2 FQNEAQ.

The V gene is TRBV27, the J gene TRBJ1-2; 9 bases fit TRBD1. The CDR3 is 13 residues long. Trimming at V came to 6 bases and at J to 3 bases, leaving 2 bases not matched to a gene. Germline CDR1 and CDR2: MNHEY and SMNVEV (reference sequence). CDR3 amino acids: CASRDRGYYGYTF. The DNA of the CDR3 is TGTGCCAGCAGGGACAGGGGCTACTATGGCTACACCTTC.

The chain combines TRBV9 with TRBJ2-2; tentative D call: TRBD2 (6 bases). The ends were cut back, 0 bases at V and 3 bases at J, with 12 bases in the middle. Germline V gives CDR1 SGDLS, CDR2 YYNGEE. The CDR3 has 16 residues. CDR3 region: CASSVEEGSDTGELFF. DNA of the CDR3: TGTGCCAGCAGCGTAGAGGAGGGATCGGACACCGGGGAGCTGTTTTTT.

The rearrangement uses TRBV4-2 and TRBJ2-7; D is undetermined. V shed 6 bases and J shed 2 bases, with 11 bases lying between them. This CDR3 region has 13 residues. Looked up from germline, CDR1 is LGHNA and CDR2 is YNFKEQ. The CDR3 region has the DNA TGTGCCAGCAGGAACCAGGTTACCTACGAGCAGTACTTC. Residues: CASRNQVTYEQYF.

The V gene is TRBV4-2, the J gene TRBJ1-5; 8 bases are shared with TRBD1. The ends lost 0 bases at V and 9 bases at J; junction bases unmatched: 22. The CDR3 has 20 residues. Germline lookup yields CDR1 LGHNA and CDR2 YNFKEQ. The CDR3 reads CASSQDLRGRGPPSIRPQHF. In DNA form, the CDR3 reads TGTGCCAGCAGCCAAGATCTAAGGGGCAGGGGGCCCCCCTCAATCAGGCCCCAGCATTTT.

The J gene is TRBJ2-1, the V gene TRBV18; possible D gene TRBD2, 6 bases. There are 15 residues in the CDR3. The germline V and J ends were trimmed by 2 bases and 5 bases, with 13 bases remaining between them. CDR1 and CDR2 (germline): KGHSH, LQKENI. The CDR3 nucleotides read TGTGCCAGCTCACCATTCGGGAGCGCAGACAATGAGCAGTTCTTC. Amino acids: CASSPFGSADNEQFF.

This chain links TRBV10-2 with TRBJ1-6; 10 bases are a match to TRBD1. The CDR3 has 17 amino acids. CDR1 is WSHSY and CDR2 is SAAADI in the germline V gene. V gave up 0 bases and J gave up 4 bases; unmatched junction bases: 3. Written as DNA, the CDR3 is TGCGCCAGCAGTGAGTCTAGGACAGGGGGATATAATTCACCCCTCCACTTT. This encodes CASSESRTGGYNSPLHF.

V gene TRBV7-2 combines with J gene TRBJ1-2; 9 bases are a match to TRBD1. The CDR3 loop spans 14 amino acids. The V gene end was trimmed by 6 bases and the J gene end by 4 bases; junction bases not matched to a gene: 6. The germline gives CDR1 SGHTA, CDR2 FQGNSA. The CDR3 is CASSQTGGFYGYTF. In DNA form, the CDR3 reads TGTGCCAGCAGTCAGACAGGGGGATTCTATGGCTACACCTTC.

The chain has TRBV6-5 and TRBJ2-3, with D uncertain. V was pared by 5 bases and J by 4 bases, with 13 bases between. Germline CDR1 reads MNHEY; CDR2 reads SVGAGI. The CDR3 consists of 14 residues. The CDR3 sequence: CASSTPLLADTQYF. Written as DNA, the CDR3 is TGTGCCAGCAGTACGCCTCTGCTGGCAGATACGCAGTATTTT.

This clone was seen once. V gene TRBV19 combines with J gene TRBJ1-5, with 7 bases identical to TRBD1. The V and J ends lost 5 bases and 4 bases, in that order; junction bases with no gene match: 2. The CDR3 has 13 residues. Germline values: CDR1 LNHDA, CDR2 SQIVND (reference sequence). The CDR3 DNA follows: TGTGCCAGTAGTGTCAGGGGGAATCAGCCCCAGCATTTT. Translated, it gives CASSVRGNQPQHF.

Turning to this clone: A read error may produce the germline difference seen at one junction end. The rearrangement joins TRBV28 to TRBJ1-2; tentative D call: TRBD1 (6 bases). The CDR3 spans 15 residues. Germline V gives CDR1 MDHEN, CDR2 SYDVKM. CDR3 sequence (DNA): TGTGCCAGCAGCCCGAGGGGGGTGAGTCCGGGGCACCTACCCTTC. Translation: CASSPRGVSPGHLPF.

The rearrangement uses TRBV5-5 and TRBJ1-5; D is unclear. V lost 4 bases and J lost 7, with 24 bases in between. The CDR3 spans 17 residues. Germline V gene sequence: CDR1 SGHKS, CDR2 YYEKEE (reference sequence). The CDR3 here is CASSGPGPPGDLQPQHF. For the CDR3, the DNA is TGTGCCAGCAGCGGCCCCGGACCCCCTGGCGATCTACAGCCCCAGCATTTT.

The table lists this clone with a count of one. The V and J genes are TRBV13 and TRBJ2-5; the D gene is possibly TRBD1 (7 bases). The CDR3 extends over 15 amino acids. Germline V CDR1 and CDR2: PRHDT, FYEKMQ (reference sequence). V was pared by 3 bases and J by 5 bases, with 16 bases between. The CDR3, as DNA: TGTGCCAGCAGCTTCGGCAGGGGGGTTTACGAGACCCAGTACTTC. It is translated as CASSFGRGVYETQYF.

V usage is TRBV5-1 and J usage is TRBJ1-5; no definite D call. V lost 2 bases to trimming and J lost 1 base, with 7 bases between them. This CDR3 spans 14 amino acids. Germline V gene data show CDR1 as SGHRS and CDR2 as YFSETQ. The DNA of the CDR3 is TGCGCCAGCAGCTTTGACGGAAGCAATCAGCCCCAGCATTTT. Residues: CASSFDGSNQPQHF.

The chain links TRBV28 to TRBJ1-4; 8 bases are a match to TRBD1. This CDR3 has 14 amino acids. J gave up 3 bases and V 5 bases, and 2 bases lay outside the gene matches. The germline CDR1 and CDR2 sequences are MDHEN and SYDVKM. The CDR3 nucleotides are TGTGCCAGCAGTCGGGGACAGGCTAATGAAAAACTGTTTTTT. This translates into CASSRGQANEKLFF. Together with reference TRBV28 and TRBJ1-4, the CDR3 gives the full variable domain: DVKVTQSSRYLVKRTGEKVFLECVQDMDHENMFWYRQDPGLGLRLIYFSYDVKMKEKGDIPEGYSVSREKKERFSLILESASTNQTSMYLCASSRGQANEKLFFGSGTQLSVL.

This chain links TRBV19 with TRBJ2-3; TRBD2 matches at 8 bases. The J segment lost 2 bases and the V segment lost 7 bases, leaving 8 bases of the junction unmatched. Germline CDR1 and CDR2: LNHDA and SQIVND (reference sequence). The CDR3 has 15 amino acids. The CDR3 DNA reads TGTGCCAGTACCACTAGCGGATTATCCACAGATACGCAGTATTTT. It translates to CASTTSGLSTDTQYF.

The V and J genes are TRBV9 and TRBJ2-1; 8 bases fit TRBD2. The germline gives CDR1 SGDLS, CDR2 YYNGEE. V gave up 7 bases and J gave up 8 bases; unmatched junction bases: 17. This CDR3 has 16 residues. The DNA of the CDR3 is TGTGCCAGCTCCCGTCGGGGGAGCGGGGGTTTCGATGAGCAGTTCTTC. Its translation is CASSRRGSGGFDEQFF. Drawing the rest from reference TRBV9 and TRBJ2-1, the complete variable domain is DSGVTQTPKHLITATGQRVTLRCSPRSGDLSVYWYQQSLDQGLQFLIQYYNGEERAKGNILERFSAQQFPDLHSELNLSSLELGDSALYFCASSRRGSGGFDEQFFGPGTRLTVL.